The rows below give T cell receptor beta chains drawn from one sample of a study of Graves' ophthalmopathy and Graves' hyperthyroidism. TCRdb analysed the multiplex PCR reads with MiXCR anew, one entry per CDR3 protein. The sample gives 600,000 to 950,000 distinct CDR3 sequences, 35% to 50% of which show up once; less than 55% is in the top ten. Sequenced input: peripheral blood. All receptors come from an adult man with Graves' ophthalmopathy. Both conserved end residues are part of each CDR3. The D gene is left open where the match is weak. Size is omitted from some rows. Given values are once, few, many or a class for expanded clones.

v_call	clone_size	d_call	j_call	cdr3_aa	cdr3_nt
TRBV25-1	few	TRBD1	TRBJ2-7	CASSQGVTGEQYF	TGTGCCAGCAGCCAGGGGGTGACTGGGGAGCAGTACTTC
TRBV10-3	NA	TRBD1	TRBJ1-1	CASSSGGLWTEAFF	TGTGCCAGCAGTTCAGGGGGCTTGTGGACTGAAGCTTTCTTT
TRBV7-2	NA	NA	TRBJ1-5	CASSLAGFNSNQPQHF	TGTGCCAGCAGCTTAGCGGGTTTCAATAGCAATCAGCCCCAGCATTTT
TRBV5-4	NA	TRBD1	TRBJ2-2	CASSPNRGDTGELFF	TGTGCCAGCTCACCAAACAGGGGAGACACCGGGGAGCTGTTTTTT
TRBV6-1	NA	TRBD1	TRBJ1-2	CASSYDNLDREGYTF	TGTGCCAGCAGTTACGATAACTTGGACAGGGAAGGCTACACCTTC
TRBV9	NA	TRBD1	TRBJ2-7	CASSSRDRSSYEQYF	TGTGCCAGCAGTTCCCGGGACAGAAGCTCCTACGAGCAGTACTTC
TRBV7-2	NA	NA	TRBJ1-5	CASSSTGIPPQHF	TGTGCCAGCAGCTCTACAGGCATTCCGCCCCAGCATTTT
TRBV25-1	NA	NA	TRBJ1-6	CASSRDLGQPLHF	TGTGCCAGCAGCAGGGACTTGGGTCAGCCCCTCCACTTT
TRBV20-1	NA	NA	TRBJ2-5	CSARLGTVGETQYF	TGCAGTGCTAGACTCGGGACTGTGGGGGAGACCCAGTACTTC
TRBV2	many	NA	TRBJ1-2	CASGFDGSFGYTF	TGTGCCAGCGGATTCGACGGGAGCTTTGGCTACACCTTC
TRBV29-1	few	NA	TRBJ1-2	CSLAGQSYGYTF	TGCAGCTTGGCCGGACAGTCCTATGGCTACACCTTC
TRBV10-3	NA	NA	TRBJ1-5	CASSSSRQSNQPQHF	TGTGCCAGCAGCAGTTCCCGGCAGAGCAATCAGCCCCAGCATTTT
TRBV2	NA	NA	TRBJ2-5	CASSQGVTGTQYF	TGTGCCAGCAGCCAAGGGGTCACGGGGACCCAGTACTTC
TRBV7-8	many	NA	TRBJ2-7	CASSLGGAPYEQYF	TGTGCCAGCAGCTTAGGGGGGGCGCCCTACGAGCAGTACTTC
TRBV20-1	NA	NA	TRBJ2-5	CSARAGGGTQYF	TGCAGTGCTAGGGCAGGGGGAGGGACCCAGTACTTC
TRBV7-9	NA	NA	TRBJ1-3	CASKLRTGFSGNTIYF	TGTGCCAGCAAGCTCCGGACTGGATTCTCTGGAAACACCATATATTTT
TRBV5-4	few	TRBD2	TRBJ2-5	CASSSGTSGGAETQYF	TGTGCCAGCAGCTCCGGGACTAGCGGGGGGGCCGAGACCCAGTACTTC
TRBV25-1	many	NA	TRBJ1-4	CASSEEGSRFGKLFF	TGTGCCAGCAGTGAAGAGGGGTCCAGGTTCGGAAAACTGTTTTTT
TRBV7-9	few	NA	TRBJ2-3	CASSLALGDTQYF	TGTGCCAGCAGCTTAGCGCTGGGGGATACGCAGTATTTT
TRBV15	many	NA	TRBJ2-2	CATRSGGDNTGELFF	TGTGCCACTCGGTCGGGGGGCGATAACACCGGGGAGCTGTTTTTT
TRBV7-2	NA	NA	TRBJ1-2	CASSLVAVANYGHTF	TGTGCCAGCAGCTTAGTGGCCGTAGCTAACTATGGCCACACCTTC
TRBV7-2	once	TRBD1	TRBJ2-6	CASSSSAGQGPSGANVLTF	TGTGCCAGCAGCTCTAGCGCGGGACAGGGTCCCTCTGGGGCCAACGTCCTGACTTTC
TRBV7-8	NA	TRBD1	TRBJ1-5	CASSLDRGPDQPQHF	TGTGCCAGCAGCTTAGACAGGGGGCCAGATCAGCCCCAGCATTTT
TRBV7-9	few	NA	TRBJ2-7	CASSVLGRGTYEQYF	TGTGCCAGCAGCGTTCTGGGGCGCGGGACTTACGAGCAGTACTTC
TRBV7-2	NA	NA	TRBJ2-6	CASSRDVAYVLTF	TGTGCCAGCAGCCGGGACGTAGCCTACGTCCTGACTTTC
TRBV20-1	NA	NA	TRBJ1-5	CSAPLTSGDQPQHF	TGCAGTGCTCCCCTGACCAGCGGAGATCAGCCCCAGCATTTT
TRBV29-1	few	TRBD1	TRBJ1-4	CSVGGQGEKLFF	TGCAGCGTTGGCGGACAGGGGGAAAAACTGTTTTTT
TRBV19	many	NA	TRBJ2-5	CASSIQSWEETQYF	TGTGCCAGTAGTATTCAGTCTTGGGAAGAGACCCAGTACTTC
TRBV2	few	TRBD1	TRBJ1-6	CASSPYRGTNSPLHF	TGTGCCAGCTCACCCTACAGGGGGACTAATTCACCCCTCCACTTT
TRBV9	NA	NA	TRBJ2-7	CASSQSETGFHF	TGTGCCAGCAGCCAATCAGAGACAGGTTTCCACTTC
TRBV7-3	once	NA	TRBJ2-7	CASSLYRPGRYEQYF	TGTGCCAGCAGCTTATATCGGCCAGGACGGTACGAGCAGTACTTC
TRBV6-9	few	NA	TRBJ2-5	CASAGYKETQYF	TGTGCCAGCGCGGGTTATAAAGAGACCCAGTACTTC
TRBV7-6	NA	TRBD1	TRBJ2-3	CASSFVDRAVDTQYF	TGTGCCAGCAGCTTCGTGGACAGGGCGGTAGATACGCAGTATTTT
TRBV7-9	many	TRBD2	TRBJ2-5	CASSLVLAGDGETQYF	TGTGCCAGCAGCTTAGTTTTAGCGGGAGACGGAGAGACCCAGTACTTC
TRBV29-1	many	NA	TRBJ2-5	CSVVTGTRQETQYF	TGCAGCGTTGTCACCGGGACAAGACAAGAGACCCAGTACTTC
TRBV29-1	many	TRBD1	TRBJ2-7	CSASRDRSYEQYF	TGCAGCGCATCCCGGGACAGGTCCTACGAGCAGTACTTC
TRBV4-2	NA	NA	TRBJ1-3	CASSQDEGNTIYF	TGTGCCAGCAGCCAAGACGAGGGAAACACCATATATTTT
TRBV7-9	once	NA	TRBJ1-6	CASSCPMWGFPTNSPLHF	TGTGCCAGCAGCTGCCCCATGTGGGGCTTTCCGACTAATTCACCCCTCCACTTT
TRBV2	NA	TRBD1	TRBJ2-4	CASGYRGQNIQYF	TGTGCCAGCGGATACAGGGGCCAAAACATTCAGTACTTC
TRBV6-5	NA	TRBD1	TRBJ2-5	CASSYLKPGTGQETQYF	TGTGCCAGCAGTTACCTGAAACCAGGGACAGGGCAAGAGACCCAGTACTTC
TRBV12-3/TRBV12-4	many	TRBD1	TRBJ1-5	CASRSPGQAYQPQHF	TGTGCCAGCAGATCACCGGGACAGGCTTATCAGCCCCAGCATTTT